Here is one TCR beta chain with its context. The antigen remains unidentified. This record belongs to a study of T cell responses to AZD1222 COVID-19 vaccine. Study information: Pooling of second doses given at about 4 or about 12 weeks was done.

Study-wide results and caveats: Most donors were white British, females outnumbered males, and clonal diversity was possibly underestimated. Spike-specific TCRs gained breadth and depth after people received two AZD1222 doses.

The germline V gene has CDR1 LNHDA and CDR2 SQIVND (reference sequence). The CDR3 is 16 amino acids. Trimming removed 5 bases from V and 3 bases from J; junction bases left unmatched: 5. Sequencing was performed with immunoSEQ multiplex PCR; in TCRdb, only in-frame clones are kept and a portion is missing. The sample records some 90,000 clones, approximately 90% being singletons. V is TRBV19 and J is TRBJ2-2, with 11 bases matching TRBD1. This TCR came from an adult in good health. The specimen was peripheral blood, collected on day 0 of AZD1222 vaccination. CDR3 nucleotide sequence: TGTGCCAGTAGTTCCGGGACAGGGGGATACACCGGGGAGCTGTTTTTT. This codes for CASSSGTGGYTGELFF.